The clone carrying this T cell receptor beta chain showed up many times. Its cognate antigen is unknown. This specimen belongs to a study of early T cells in non-severe SARS-CoV-2 infection. For the study at large: From unsorted whole blood, bulk RNA was sequenced, and the chains remained unpaired. Overall study results and limits: Missing private and CD4 specificities, VDJdb matching favored anti-spike CD8 responses.

V lost 4 bases and J lost 1; bases outside the gene matches: 3. The CDR3 covers 14 residues. Germline V gene data show CDR1 as SGHTA and CDR2 as FQGNSA. Attachment of unique molecular identifiers to individual cDNA molecules was performed. TCRdb fed the 5' RACE reads into MiXCR, producing one record per CDR3 protein. The sample holds more than 90,000 distinct CDR3 sequences, approximately 10% seen once. This rearrangement joins TRBV7-2 to TRBJ2-7, with 8 nucleotides matching TRBD2. This TCR was recovered from an adult who was a healthcare worker with PCR-confirmed SARS-CoV-2 infection or an uninfected control (not recorded which). The material sequenced was whole blood. Here the CDR3 DNA reads TGTGCCAGCAGCTCTGTAGCGGGATCCTACGAGCAGTACTTC. Amino acid sequence: CASSSVAGSYEQYF.